The next 6 T cell receptor beta chains were all read from a single sample in a study of T cell changes during pregnancy in multiple sclerosis (dated by TCRdb to about 2019). Library generation was performed with the immunoSEQ multiplex PCR assay. TCRdb stores this immuneACCESS table with in-frame sequences only. Part of the clones is absent; in the studies checked, under half of the shortfall reflects unresolved V genes, and no reason is known for the rest. The table for this sample lists tens of thousands of clones; 80% to 95% of them were counted only once. The top ten clonotypes cover roughly 1.9% of the sample. Specimen: peripheral blood, collected in the second trimester of pregnancy. The source is a female donor with multiple sclerosis, enrolled in a pregnancy study.

In DNA form, the CDR3 reads TGTGCCAGCAGTATATCCGGACAGGAAGCTTTCTTT. This translates into CASSISGQEAFF. This chain links TRBV6-6 with TRBJ1-1; weak D call: TRBD1 (6 bases). The CDR3 covers 12 residues. Germline loops: CDR1 MNHNY, CDR2 SVGAGI (reference sequence). The V end lost 5 bases, the J end lost 8 bases, and 12 bases lay between the germline ends.

The chain couples TRBV7-2 to TRBJ2-1; 8 bases align to TRBD2. Germline CDR1 SGHTA, CDR2 FQGNSA. Unmatched junction bases numbered 7, after V lost 2 bases and J lost 4 bases. The CDR3 sequence is 16 residues long. The chain's CDR3 is CASSLFRIAGYNEQFF. The CDR3 coding sequence is TGTGCCAGCAGCTTATTTAGGATAGCGGGGTACAATGAGCAGTTCTTC.

The chain couples TRBV27 to TRBJ2-1; no clear D gene. This CDR3 is 15 amino acids long. V dropped 5 bases and J dropped 0 bases, with 11 bases sitting between them. Germline CDR1 is MNHEY and CDR2 is SMNVEV (reference sequence). The CDR3 protein is CASSKIVSSYNEQFF. The CDR3 region has the DNA TGTGCCAGCAGTAAAATAGTGAGCTCCTACAATGAGCAGTTCTTC.

The chain links TRBV7-8 to TRBJ1-5; 7 bases line up with TRBD1. Trimming at V came to 5 bases and at J to 4 bases, leaving 11 bases not matched to a gene. This CDR3 has 16 amino acids. The germline gives CDR1 SGHVS, CDR2 FQNEAQ. CDR3 region: CASSQDRVGENQPQHF. The DNA for the CDR3 is TGTGCCAGCAGCCAAGACAGGGTGGGGGAAAATCAGCCCCAGCATTTT. The full variable domain, in which reference TRBV7-8 and TRBJ1-5 provide the parts outside the CDR3, is GAGVSQSPRYKVAKRGQDVALRCDPISGHVSLFWYQQALGQGPEFLTYFQNEAQLDKSGLPSDRFFAERPEGSVSTLKIQRTQQEDSAVYLCASSQDRVGENQPQHFGDGTRLSIL.

V is TRBV6-6 and J is TRBJ2-5; 7 nucleotides line up with TRBD1. Germline loops: CDR1 MNHNY, CDR2 SVGAGI (reference sequence). The CDR3 loop spans 15 amino acids. Trimming took 6 bases from V and 5 from J; bases not matched to a gene: 12. The CDR3 region has the DNA TGTGCCAGCAGCCCCGTCAGGGGGTACCTGGAGACCCAGTACTTC. The encoded protein is CASSPVRGYLETQYF.

The chain uses TRBV6-5 and TRBJ2-3; D is uncertain. V was shortened by 0 bases and J by 4 bases, with 8 bases between the two germline ends. There are 14 residues in the CDR3. CDR1 and CDR2 (germline): MNHEY, SVGAGI. The CDR3 DNA follows: TGTGCCAGCAGTTACTCGTCCGCGGCAGATACGCAGTATTTT. Translated, it gives CASSYSSAADTQYF.